This T cell receptor beta chain was sequenced in a study of T cell clones after liver transplantation. Turning to the study itself: TCRbeta sequencing after a pre-transplant mixed lymphocyte reaction identified graft-donor-reactive clones, later tracked in post-transplant blood. Subjects received no induction therapy and standard immunosuppression until randomization at 12-24 months post-transplant.

Note on this clone: The antigen is not known.

Assay used: immunoSEQ multiplex PCR; TCRdb lists only in-frame clones, some missing. The sample holds approximately 75,000 clones, 80% seen once. Study findings and constraints: Graft donor-reactive T cells possibly entered the graft instead of undergoing deletion.

This CDR3 has 13 residues. The V gene's germline CDR1 is SGHRS and CDR2 YFSETQ. V lost 4 bases to trimming and J lost 2 bases, with 9 bases between them. The receptor was isolated from a human patient who received a liver transplant. Certain T cells may be donor cells from the graft. Sample: CD4+ T cells from blood, taken 12 months after liver transplant. The rearrangement uses TRBV5-1 and TRBJ2-5, with D possibly TRBD2 on 5 matching bases. In nucleotides, the CDR3 is TGCGCCAGCAGCGCGGGTGATCAAGAGACCCAGTACTTC. It codes for CASSAGDQETQYF.